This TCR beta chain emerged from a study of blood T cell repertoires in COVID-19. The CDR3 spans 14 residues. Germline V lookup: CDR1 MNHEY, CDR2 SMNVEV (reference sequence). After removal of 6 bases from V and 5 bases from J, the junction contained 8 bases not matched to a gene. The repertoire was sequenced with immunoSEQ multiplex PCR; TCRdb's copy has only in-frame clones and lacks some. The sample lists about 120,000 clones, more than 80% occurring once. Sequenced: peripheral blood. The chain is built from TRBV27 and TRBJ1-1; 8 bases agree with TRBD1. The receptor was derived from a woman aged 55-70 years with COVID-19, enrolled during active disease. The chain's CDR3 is CASRITGGGTEAFF. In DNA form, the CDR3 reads TGTGCCAGCAGGATAACAGGGGGTGGAACTGAAGCTTTCTTT.